The next 4 T cell receptor beta chains were all read from a single sample in a study of T cell repertoires in cytomegalovirus infection. Antigen specificity for these receptors is unknown. One entry per CDR3 protein results from TCRdb running MiXCR on the reads. The table records about 900,000 distinct CDR3 sequences, approximately 30% of them present only once. This material consisted of cultured CD8+ T cells from PBMCs, taken from culture after CMV antigen stimulation. The receptors derive from a human donor in good health (CMV status not recorded). Some clones in this sample may be carry-over from other donors' samples.

This clonotype has more than one count but fewer than ten. The chain links TRBV11-1 to TRBJ1-1; perhaps TRBD1 as D (6 bases). This CDR3 is built from 16 residues. V was pared by 1 base and J by 2 bases, with 14 bases between. Germline CDR1 SGHAT, CDR2 FQDESV (reference sequence). In nucleotides, the CDR3 is TGTGCCAGCAGCTTAGGGTGGACAGCATTAAACACTGAAGCTTTCTTT. Amino acids: CASSLGWTALNTEAFF.

This clonotype turned up a few times. The chain is built from TRBV14 and TRBJ1-1; tentative D call: TRBD1 (5 bases). Germline V lookup: CDR1 SGHDN, CDR2 FVKESK. The CDR3 has 15 residues. V lost 1 base and J 5 bases, leaving 14 bases between the germline ends. The CDR3 here is CASSQGEGSMTEAFF. In nucleotides, the CDR3 is TGTGCCAGCAGCCAAGGGGAGGGGTCTATGACTGAAGCTTTCTTT. Together with reference TRBV14 and TRBJ1-1, the CDR3 gives the full variable domain: EAGVTQFPSHSVIEKGQTVTLRCDPISGHDNLYWYRRVMGKEIKFLLHFVKESKQDESGMPNNRFLAERTGGTYSTLKVQPAELEDSGVYFCASSQGEGSMTEAFFGQGTRLTVV.

Regarding this clonotype: A clone one base away is much larger, so this may be a read error. The chain employs TRBV7-6 and TRBJ2-7; the D gene is possibly TRBD2 (6 bases). V lost 3 bases and J lost 0, with 21 bases in between. CDR1 and CDR2 (germline): SGHVS, FNYEAQ. The CDR3 sequence is 18 residues long. In DNA form, the CDR3 reads TGTGCCAGCAGCTTTGAACACGGAGGGACTTTTAGCTCCTACGAGCAGTACTTC. Translated: CASSFEHGGTFSSYEQYF.

The rearrangement uses TRBV6-2 or TRBV6-3 and TRBJ2-1; D perhaps matches TRBD1 (6 bases). V shed 5 bases and J shed 8 bases, with 25 bases lying between them. The V gene's germline CDR1 is MNHEY and CDR2 SVGEGT. The CDR3 runs to 17 residues. CDR3 nucleotide sequence: TGTGCCAGCAGTGAAACCACCTACCCGACAGGAGACGATGAGCAGTTCTTC. Translation gives CASSETTYPTGDDEQFF.